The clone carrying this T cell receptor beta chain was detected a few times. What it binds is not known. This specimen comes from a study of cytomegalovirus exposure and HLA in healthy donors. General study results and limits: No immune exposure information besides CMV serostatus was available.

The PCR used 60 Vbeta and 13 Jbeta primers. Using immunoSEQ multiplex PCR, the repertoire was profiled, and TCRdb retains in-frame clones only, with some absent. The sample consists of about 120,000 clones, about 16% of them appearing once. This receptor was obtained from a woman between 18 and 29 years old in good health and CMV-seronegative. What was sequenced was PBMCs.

The CDR3 nucleotides read TGTGCCAGCAGTCCAGCGGAGAGCTCCTACAATGAGCAGTTCTTC. Residues: CASSPAESSYNEQFF. This chain connects TRBV27 to TRBJ2-1, with D maybe TRBD2 (5 bases). V shed 5 bases and J shed 0 bases, with 11 bases lying between them. CDR1 MNHEY and CDR2 SMNVEV come from the germline V gene (reference sequence). The CDR3 consists of 15 residues.